The 6 T cell receptor beta chains listed next were all sequenced from one sample in a study of blood T cells in healthy people across ages. The use of a sample-barcoded 5' primer and a J-beta primer mix characterized a second PCR of roughly 7 to 11 cycles. TCRdb ran MiXCR on the 5' RACE reads and lists one entry per CDR3 protein. This repertoire shows 850,000 to 1,000,000 distinct CDR3 sequences, roughly 51% found once; its top ten account for about a fifth. The specimen was blood. Source of these receptors: an older woman in good health.

This rearrangement joins TRBV5-1 to TRBJ2-5; D call uncertain. The J call is uncertain, as TRBJ2-7 better fits the DNA end. Germline CDR1 reads SGHRS; CDR2 reads YFSETQ. CDR3 length: 12 amino acids. CDR3 in DNA: TGCGCCAGCAGAGGCGAAGGGTACGAGCAGTACTTC. Its translation is CASRGEGYEQYF.

As regards this clonotype: The junction shows a germline mismatch at one end, possibly a read error. This chain's CDR3 is CASGQELAGGGDTQYF. CDR3 DNA sequence: TGCGCCAGCGGCCAAGAGCTAGCGGGAGGTGGGGATACGCAGTATTTT. This chain joins TRBV4-3 and TRBJ2-3; 11 positions match TRBD2. Per germline, CDR1 LGHNA and CDR2 YSLEER. The CDR3 has 16 residues.

This clonotype was counted only a few times. The CDR3 protein is CAISALAGAGNEQFF. CDR3 in DNA: TGTGCCATCAGTGCTTTAGCGGGAGCGGGCAATGAGCAGTTCTTC. This chain links TRBV10-3 with TRBJ2-1; 9 nucleotides match TRBD2. V was clipped by 4 bases and J by 6 bases; unmatched bases: 7. The CDR3 is made up of 15 amino acids. Germline values: CDR1 ENHRY, CDR2 SYGVKD.

The rearrangement uses TRBV7-6 and TRBJ2-6; TRBD1 matches 9 bases. CDR3 length: 19 residues. Trimming at V came to 5 bases and at J to 0 bases, leaving 11 bases not matched to a gene. Germline CDR1 reads SGHVS; CDR2 reads FNYEAQ. As DNA, the CDR3 is TGTGCCAGCAGCCTACGACCGACAGGGGGGAACTCTGGGGCCAACGTCCTGACTTTC. Its translation: CASSLRPTGGNSGANVLTF.

Details on this clonotype: This may come from a read error, since a much larger clone is one base off. The chain recombines TRBV29-1 with TRBJ2-5; tentatively, D is TRBD2 (6 bases). Trimming removed 3 bases at V and 11 bases at J, with 10 bases between. This CDR3 region has 10 residues. Germline V gene sequence: CDR1 SQVTM, CDR2 ANQGSEA. The CDR3 DNA reads as TGCAGCGTTGAGCGGGGTGAGCAGTACTTC. This gives the protein CSVERGEQYF.

The chain recombines TRBV6-5 with TRBJ2-1; no clear D. The CDR3 has 13 amino acids. The V gene lost 9 bases and the J gene lost 7 bases, with 16 bases spanning the gap. CDR1 and CDR2 from the germline V gene are MNHEY and SVGAGI. The DNA for the CDR3 is TGTGCCAGTTCCAGGCCACAACAGAATGAGCAGTTCTTC. It is translated as CASSRPQQNEQFF.